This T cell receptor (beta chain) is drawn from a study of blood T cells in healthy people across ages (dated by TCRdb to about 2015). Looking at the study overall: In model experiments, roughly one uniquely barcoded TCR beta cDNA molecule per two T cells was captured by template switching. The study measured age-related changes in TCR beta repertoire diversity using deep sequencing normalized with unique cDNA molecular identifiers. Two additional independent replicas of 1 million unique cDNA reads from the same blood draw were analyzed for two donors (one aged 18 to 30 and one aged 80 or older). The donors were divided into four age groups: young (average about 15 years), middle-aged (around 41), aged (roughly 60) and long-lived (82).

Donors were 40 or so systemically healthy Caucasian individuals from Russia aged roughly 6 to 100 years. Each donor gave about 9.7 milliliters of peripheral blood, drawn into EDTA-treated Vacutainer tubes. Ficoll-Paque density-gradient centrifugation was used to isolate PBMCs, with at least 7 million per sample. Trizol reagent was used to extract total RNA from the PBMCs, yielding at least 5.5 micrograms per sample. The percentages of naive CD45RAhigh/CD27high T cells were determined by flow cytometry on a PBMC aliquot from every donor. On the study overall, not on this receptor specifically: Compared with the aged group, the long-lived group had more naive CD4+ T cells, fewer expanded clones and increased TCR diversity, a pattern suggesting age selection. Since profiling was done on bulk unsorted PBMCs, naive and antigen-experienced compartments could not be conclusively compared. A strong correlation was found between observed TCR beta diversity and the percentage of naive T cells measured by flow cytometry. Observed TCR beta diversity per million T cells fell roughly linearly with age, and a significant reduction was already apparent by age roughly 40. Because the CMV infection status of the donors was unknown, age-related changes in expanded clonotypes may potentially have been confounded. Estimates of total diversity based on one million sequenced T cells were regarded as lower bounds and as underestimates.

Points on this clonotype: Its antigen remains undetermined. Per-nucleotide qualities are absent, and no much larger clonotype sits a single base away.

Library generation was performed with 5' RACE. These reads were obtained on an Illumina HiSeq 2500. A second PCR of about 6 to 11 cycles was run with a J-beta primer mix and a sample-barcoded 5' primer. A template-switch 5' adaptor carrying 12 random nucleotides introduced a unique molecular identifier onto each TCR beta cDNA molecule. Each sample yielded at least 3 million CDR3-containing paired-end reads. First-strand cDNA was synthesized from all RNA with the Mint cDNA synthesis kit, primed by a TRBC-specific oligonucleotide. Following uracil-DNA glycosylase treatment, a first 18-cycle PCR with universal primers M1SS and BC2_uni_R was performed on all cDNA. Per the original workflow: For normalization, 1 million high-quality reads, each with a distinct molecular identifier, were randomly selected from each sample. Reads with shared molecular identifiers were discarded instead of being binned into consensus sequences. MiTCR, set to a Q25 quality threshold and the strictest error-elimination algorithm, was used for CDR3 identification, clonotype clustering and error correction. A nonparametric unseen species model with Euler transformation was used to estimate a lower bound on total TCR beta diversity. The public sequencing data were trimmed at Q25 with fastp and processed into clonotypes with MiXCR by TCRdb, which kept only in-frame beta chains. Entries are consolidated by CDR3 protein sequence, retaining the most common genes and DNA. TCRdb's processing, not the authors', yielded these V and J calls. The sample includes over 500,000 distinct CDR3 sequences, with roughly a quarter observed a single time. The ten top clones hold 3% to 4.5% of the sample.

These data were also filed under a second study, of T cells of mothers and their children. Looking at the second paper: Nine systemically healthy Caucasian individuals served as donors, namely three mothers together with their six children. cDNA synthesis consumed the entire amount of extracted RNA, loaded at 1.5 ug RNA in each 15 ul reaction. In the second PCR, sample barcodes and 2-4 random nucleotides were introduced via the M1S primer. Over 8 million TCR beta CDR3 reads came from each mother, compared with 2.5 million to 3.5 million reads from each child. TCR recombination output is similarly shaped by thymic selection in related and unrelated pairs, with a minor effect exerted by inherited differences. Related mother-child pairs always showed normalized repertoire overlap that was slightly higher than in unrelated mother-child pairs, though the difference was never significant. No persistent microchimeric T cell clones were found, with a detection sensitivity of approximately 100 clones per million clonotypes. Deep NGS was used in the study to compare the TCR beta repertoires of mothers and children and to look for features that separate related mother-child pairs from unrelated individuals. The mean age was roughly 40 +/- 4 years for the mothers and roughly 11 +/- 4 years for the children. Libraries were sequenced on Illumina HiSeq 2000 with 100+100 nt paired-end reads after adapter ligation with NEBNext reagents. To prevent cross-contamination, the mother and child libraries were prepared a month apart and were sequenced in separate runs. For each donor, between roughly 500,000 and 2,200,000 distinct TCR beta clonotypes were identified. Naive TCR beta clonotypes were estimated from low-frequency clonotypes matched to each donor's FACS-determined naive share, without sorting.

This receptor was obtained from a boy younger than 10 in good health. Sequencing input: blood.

CDR3 loop: CASSLVRGDRGLGEQFF. The nucleotide sequence reads as follows: TGTGCCAGCAGCTTAGTCCGGGGAGACAGGGGGCTGGGAGAGCAGTTCTTC. Rearrangement joined TRBV7-9 to TRBJ2-5, with 10 middle bases fitting TRBD1. The DNA end favors TRBJ2-1, so the J call may be wrong. The CDR3 covers 17 residues, taking in both the cysteine and the phenylalanine. The sequence is cut down to CDR3 DNA, 51 bases in frame from base 1. From a lookup of the germline V gene (reference sequence), CDR1 and CDR2 are SEHNR and FQNEAQ.